The rows below give T cell receptor beta chains drawn from one sample of a study of identical twins. TCRdb called the 5' RACE reads again in MiXCR, with one record for every CDR3 protein. This sample has about 190,000 distinct CDR3 sequences, with approximately 16% found just once. These data also formed part of another study, on T cells expressing NK-cell markers.

Source material: CD8+ T cells sorted from blood. These receptors were taken from a woman under 30 in good health. Both conserved end residues are part of each CDR3. Fields, in order: J gene, D gene, V gene, clone size, CDR3 protein, CDR3 DNA. A D gene is named only where the DNA matches it firmly. Expanded clones get a size class; other rows say once, few or many, or leave the size out.

>TRBJ2-2|-|TRBV11-2|many
CASSLGAGELFF
TGTGCCAGCAGCTTAGGGGCCGGGGAGCTGTTTTTT
>TRBJ1-2|-|TRBV9|few
CASSVGQGDYGYTF
TGTGCCAGCAGCGTAGGGCAGGGAGACTATGGCTACACCTTC
>TRBJ2-4|-|TRBV20-1|few
CSARDGFQYF
TGCAGTGCTAGAGATGGCTTTCAGTACTTC
>TRBJ2-1|TRBD2|TRBV7-9|-
CASSMGGSGRAPNEQFF
TGTGCCAGCAGCATGGGGGGGAGCGGGAGGGCCCCCAATGAGCAGTTCTTC
>TRBJ1-2|-|TRBV10-3|-
CAISESVGGYTF
TGTGCCATCAGTGAGTCGGTGGGTGGCTACACCTTC
>TRBJ2-7|-|TRBV4-2|few
CASSLGTATSYEQYF
TGTGCCAGCAGTCTGGGGACCGCTACCTCCTACGAGCAGTACTTC
>TRBJ2-1|-|TRBV29-1|few
CSQPGQHYNEQFF
TGCAGCCAACCGGGCCAGCATTACAATGAGCAGTTCTTC
>TRBJ2-3|TRBD2|TRBV7-6|-
CASSLVGTSGGTHTDTQYF
TGTGCCAGCAGCTTAGTCGGGACTAGCGGGGGGACTCACACAGATACGCAGTATTTT
>TRBJ1-1|-|TRBV10-3|many
CAISEPQGVFTEAFF
TGTGCCATCAGTGAGCCACAGGGTGTTTTCACTGAAGCTTTCTTT
>TRBJ2-1|TRBD2|TRBV4-1|medium-sized
CASSQELGTSGYNEQFF
TGCGCCAGCAGCCAAGAACTGGGGACTAGCGGGTACAATGAGCAGTTCTTC
>TRBJ2-7|-|TRBV6-5|few
CASSYAGTQQYF
TGTGCCAGCAGTTACGCGGGGACCCAGCAGTACTTC
>TRBJ2-7|-|TRBV12-3/TRBV12-4|-
CASSFGVASYEQYF
TGTGCCAGCAGTTTCGGGGTCGCCTCCTACGAGCAGTACTTC
>TRBJ2-1|TRBD2|TRBV5-1|few
CASSSPQTSGKHEQFF
TGCGCCAGCAGCTCGCCCCAGACTAGCGGGAAGCATGAGCAGTTCTTC
>TRBJ2-7|-|TRBV29-1|many
CSVVMDEQYF
TGCAGCGTTGTTATGGACGAGCAGTACTTC
>TRBJ2-3|-|TRBV7-6|-
CASSLLGHETDTQYF
TGTGCCAGCAGCTTACTCGGACACGAGACAGATACGCAGTATTTT
>TRBJ2-3|-|TRBV27|few
CASTNDFTDTQYF
TGTGCCAGCACCAACGATTTCACAGATACGCAGTATTTT
>TRBJ1-2|-|TRBV9|-
CASSAPDGYTF
TGTGCCAGCAGCGCCCCGGATGGCTACACCTTC
>TRBJ2-3|-|TRBV12-3/TRBV12-4|few
CASSFGTTDTQYF
TGTGCCAGCAGTTTCGGGACCACAGATACGCAGTATTTT
>TRBJ2-7|TRBD1|TRBV11-2|-
CASSLDGRTGAHEQYF
TGTGCCAGCAGCTTAGATGGGAGGACAGGGGCCCACGAGCAGTACTTC
>TRBJ2-1|-|TRBV5-1|many
CASSLSSNEQFF
TGCGCCAGCAGCTTGTCCTCTAATGAGCAGTTCTTC
>TRBJ2-5|TRBD2|TRBV12-3/TRBV12-4|-
CASSPIGTSNQETQYF
TGTGCCAGCAGTCCCATCGGGACTAGCAATCAAGAGACCCAGTACTTC
>TRBJ2-7|-|TRBV20-1|-
CSARRGDLGEQYF
TGCAGTGCTAGAAGGGGTGATCTCGGGGAGCAGTACTTC
>TRBJ2-1|-|TRBV7-9|many
CASSSTNEQFF
TGTGCCAGCAGCTCGACCAATGAGCAGTTCTTC
>TRBJ2-2|TRBD2|TRBV7-6|-
CASSPTSGSGELFF
TGTGCCAGCAGCCCCACTAGCGGTTCCGGGGAGCTGTTTTTT
>TRBJ1-2|-|TRBV6-5|few
CASSYSNRANYGYTF
TGTGCCAGCAGTTACTCGAACAGAGCTAACTATGGCTACACCTTC
>TRBJ2-3|-|TRBV20-1|few
CSARDTAAGIPTDTQYF
TGCAGTGCTAGAGATACGGCGGCGGGAATTCCCACAGATACGCAGTATTTT
>TRBJ1-2|-|TRBV12-3/TRBV12-4|many
CASSFGINYGYTF
TGTGCCAGCAGTTTCGGGATTAACTATGGCTACACCTTC
>TRBJ2-2|-|TRBV12-3/TRBV12-4|-
CASSPILASLNTGELFF
TGTGCCAGCAGTCCAATTCTGGCTAGTCTGAACACCGGGGAGCTGTTTTTT
>TRBJ2-7|-|TRBV6-2/TRBV6-3|few
CASSYDPGEVYEQYF
TGTGCCAGCAGTTACGACCCGGGAGAGGTCTACGAGCAGTACTTC
>TRBJ2-2|-|TRBV5-5|-
CASSFWADNTGELFF
TGTGCCAGCAGCTTCTGGGCAGACAACACCGGGGAGCTGTTTTTT
>TRBJ2-5|TRBD2|TRBV4-1|few
CASSPEGLAGGPGKTQYF
TGCGCCAGCAGCCCCGAGGGACTAGCGGGAGGGCCAGGGAAGACCCAGTACTTC
>TRBJ2-7|TRBD1|TRBV11-2|-
CASRVVTGHEQYF
TGTGCCAGCAGGGTAGTGACAGGGCACGAGCAGTACTTC
>TRBJ1-5|TRBD1|TRBV6-1|few
CAASGGAGQPQHF
TGTGCCGCGTCAGGGGGCGCGGGTCAGCCCCAGCATTTT
>TRBJ2-1|TRBD1|TRBV29-1|few
CSFPDRSSYNEQFF
TGCAGCTTCCCGGACAGGAGCTCCTACAATGAGCAGTTCTTC
>TRBJ2-1|TRBD2|TRBV7-2|-
CASSPDGRMFF
TGTGCCAGCAGCCCAGACGGGAGGATGTTCTTC
>TRBJ2-7|-|TRBV10-2|-
CASSDTGMKYF
TGCGCCAGCAGTGATACAGGGATGAAGTACTTC
>TRBJ2-7|-|TRBV7-2|-
CASSLNTYEQYF
TGTGCCAGCAGCTTAAACACCTACGAGCAGTACTTC
>TRBJ1-6|TRBD1|TRBV20-1|few
CSAEIPSGTEDNSPLHF
TGCAGTGCTGAGATACCATCCGGGACAGAAGATAATTCACCCCTCCACTTT
>TRBJ2-1|TRBD2|TRBV9|-
CASSVGGSGSYEQFF
TGTGCCAGCAGCGTAGGGGGTAGCGGGAGTTATGAGCAGTTCTTC
>TRBJ2-3|-|TRBV3-1|few
CASSQDPNYMDTQYF
TGTGCCAGCAGCCAAGATCCTAATTATATGGATACGCAGTATTTT
>TRBJ2-4|-|TRBV12-3/TRBV12-4|-
CASSYLAKNIQYF
TGTGCCAGCAGTTACTTAGCCAAAAACATTCAGTACTTC
>TRBJ2-5|-|TRBV2|many
CASSDLRGEETQYF
TGTGCCAGCAGTGACCTACGCGGGGAAGAGACCCAGTACTTC
>TRBJ2-1|-|TRBV20-1|-
CSARDGGSEQFF
TGCAGTGCTAGAGATGGGGGGTCTGAGCAGTTCTTC
>TRBJ2-1|TRBD2|TRBV7-9|few
CASSLRLAGVSEQFF
TGTGCCAGCAGCTTGAGGCTAGCGGGAGTTTCGGAGCAGTTCTTC